This T cell receptor (beta chain) was profiled in a study of identifying expanded T cells in peripheral blood. Study-wide results and limits: Roughly 1.2 clones differed between technical replicates, versus about 15 and 19 over time. Across healthy donors, higher total template counts meant significantly greater approximately two-week count variance.

Per germline, CDR1 LNHDA and CDR2 SQIVND (reference sequence). V was clipped by 1 base and J by 6 bases, with 4 bases between them. This CDR3 contains 11 residues. On this clone: Its target is unknown.

Libraries were prepared by immunoSEQ multiplex PCR; TCRdb keeps only in-frame clonotypes and omits some of them. Of approximately 110,000 clones in the sample, 80% to 90% are singletons; the top ten hold roughly 17%. The sequence came from a person aged 18 to 69 in good health. The sequenced sample was blood. The V call is TRBV19, the J call TRBJ2-7, with no clear D. CDR3 in DNA: TGTGCCAGTAGTATAGGCCGCGAGCAGTACTTC. Translating gives CASSIGREQYF.